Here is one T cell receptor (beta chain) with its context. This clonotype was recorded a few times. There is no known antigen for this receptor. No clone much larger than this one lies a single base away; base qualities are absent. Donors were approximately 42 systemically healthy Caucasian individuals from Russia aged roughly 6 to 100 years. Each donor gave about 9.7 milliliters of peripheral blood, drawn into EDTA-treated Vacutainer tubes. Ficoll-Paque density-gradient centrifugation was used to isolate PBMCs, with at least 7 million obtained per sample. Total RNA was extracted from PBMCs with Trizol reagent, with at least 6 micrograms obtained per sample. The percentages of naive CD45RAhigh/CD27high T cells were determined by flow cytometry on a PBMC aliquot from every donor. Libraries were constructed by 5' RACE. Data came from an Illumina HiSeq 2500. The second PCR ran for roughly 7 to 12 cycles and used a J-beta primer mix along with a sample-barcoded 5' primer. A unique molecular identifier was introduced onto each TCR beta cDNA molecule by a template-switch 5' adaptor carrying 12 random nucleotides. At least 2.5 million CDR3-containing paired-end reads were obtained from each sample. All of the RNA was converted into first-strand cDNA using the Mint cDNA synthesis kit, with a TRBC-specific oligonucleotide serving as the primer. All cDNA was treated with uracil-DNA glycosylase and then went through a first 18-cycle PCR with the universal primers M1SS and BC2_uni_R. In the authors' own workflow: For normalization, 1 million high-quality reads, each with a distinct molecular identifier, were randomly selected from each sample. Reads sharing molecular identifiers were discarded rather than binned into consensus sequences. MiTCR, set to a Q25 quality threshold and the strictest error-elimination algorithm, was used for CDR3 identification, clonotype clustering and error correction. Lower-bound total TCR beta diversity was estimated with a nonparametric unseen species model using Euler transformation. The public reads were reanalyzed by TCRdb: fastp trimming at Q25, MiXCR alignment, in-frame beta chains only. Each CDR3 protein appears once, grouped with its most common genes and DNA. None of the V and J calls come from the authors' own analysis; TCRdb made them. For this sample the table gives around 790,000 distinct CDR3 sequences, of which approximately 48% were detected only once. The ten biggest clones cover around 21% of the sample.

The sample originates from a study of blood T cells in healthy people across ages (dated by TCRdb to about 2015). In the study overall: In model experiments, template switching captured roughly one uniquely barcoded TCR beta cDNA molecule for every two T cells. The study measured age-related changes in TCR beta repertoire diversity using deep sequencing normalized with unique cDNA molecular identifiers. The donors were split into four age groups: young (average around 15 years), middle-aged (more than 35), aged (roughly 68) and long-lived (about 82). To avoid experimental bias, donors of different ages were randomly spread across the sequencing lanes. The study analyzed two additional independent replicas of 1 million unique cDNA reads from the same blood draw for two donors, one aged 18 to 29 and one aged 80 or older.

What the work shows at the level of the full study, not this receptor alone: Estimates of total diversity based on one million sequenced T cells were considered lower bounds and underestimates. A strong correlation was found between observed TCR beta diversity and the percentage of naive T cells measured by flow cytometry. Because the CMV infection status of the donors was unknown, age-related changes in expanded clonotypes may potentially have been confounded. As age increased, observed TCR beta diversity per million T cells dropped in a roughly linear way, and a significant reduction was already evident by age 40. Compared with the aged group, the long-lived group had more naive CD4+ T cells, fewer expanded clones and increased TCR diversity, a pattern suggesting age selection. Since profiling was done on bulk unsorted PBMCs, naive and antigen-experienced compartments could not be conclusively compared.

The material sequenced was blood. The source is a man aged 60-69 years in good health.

CDR3 sequence: CASTGQQGASTGELFF. Read as DNA, the sequence is TGTGCCAGCACGGGCCAACAGGGGGCGAGCACCGGGGAGCTGTTTTTT. The chain is made from TRBV28 and TRBJ2-2, with 9 bases in between that match TRBD1. Per the germline V gene, MDHEN is the CDR1 and SYDVKM is the CDR2. V is trimmed back by 7 bases and J by 4 bases, and the junction contains 10 bases that no gene match accounts for. The CDR3 starts with the cysteine, ends with the phenylalanine, and has 16 residues. Only the CDR3 DNA is retained, 48 bases long and in frame from the first base.